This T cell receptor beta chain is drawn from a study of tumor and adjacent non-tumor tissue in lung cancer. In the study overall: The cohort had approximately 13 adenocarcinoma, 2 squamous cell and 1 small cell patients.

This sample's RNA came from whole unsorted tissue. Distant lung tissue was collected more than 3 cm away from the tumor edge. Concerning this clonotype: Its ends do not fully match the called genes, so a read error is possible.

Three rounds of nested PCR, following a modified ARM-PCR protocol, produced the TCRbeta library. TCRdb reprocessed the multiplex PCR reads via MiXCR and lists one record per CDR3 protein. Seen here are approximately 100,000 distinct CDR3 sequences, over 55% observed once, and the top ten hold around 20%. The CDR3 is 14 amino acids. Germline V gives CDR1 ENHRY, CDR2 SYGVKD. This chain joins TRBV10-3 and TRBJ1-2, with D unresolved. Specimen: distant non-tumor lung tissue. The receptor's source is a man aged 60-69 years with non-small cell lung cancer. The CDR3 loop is CAIRGGEANYDYTF. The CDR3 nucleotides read TGTGCCATCAGAGGTGGAGAAGCTAACTATGACTACACCTTC.